The 27 T cell receptor beta chains presented below share a single source sample, sequenced in a study of regulatory T cells in long-lasting Graves disease. Time point in this sample: newly diagnosed GD, antithyroid drugs for less than 3 months. RNA extracted from PBMCs served as the sequencing template. Researchers made TCR beta libraries by using iRepertoire HTBI primers and running Arm-PCR on CDR3 regions. TCRdb recomputed calls from the multiplex PCR reads with MiXCR, one row per CDR3 protein. The profile shows some 410,000 distinct CDR3 sequences, 16% of them singletons. In addition, the sample was reused for a study of T cells in Graves' hyperthyroidism and ophthalmopathy.

The material was peripheral blood mononuclear cells (PBMCs), obtained at new diagnosis, from a patient treated with antithyroid drugs. These receptors all stem from a woman aged 25 to 39 with Graves disease.

In its sample, this clonotype was seen many times. The chain is built from TRBV11-2 and TRBJ2-3; 14 bases are a match to TRBD2. J gave up 2 bases and V 9 bases, and 7 bases lay outside the gene matches. Germline V gene data show CDR1 as SGHAT and CDR2 as FQNNGV. There are 16 residues in the CDR3. The CDR3 DNA reads TGTGCCAGTTTACCGGGACTAGCGGGAGTCACAGATACGCAGTATTTT. Translation: CASLPGLAGVTDTQYF.

Note on this clonotype: A much larger clone differs from this one at a single base, so this may be a read error. The chain employs TRBV6-2 or TRBV6-3 and TRBJ1-1; D ambiguous. Per germline, CDR1 MNHEY and CDR2 SVGEGT. This CDR3 is built from 13 residues. The CDR3 bases are TGTGACAGCAGTTACATGGCGGCCACTGAAGCTTTCTTT. Its protein is CDSSYMAATEAFF.

There are a few counts of this clonotype. The V call is TRBV28, the J call TRBJ2-7, with D uncertain. Germline CDR1 is MDHEN and CDR2 is SYDVKM. The CDR3 has 20 residues. V gave up 4 bases and J gave up 1 base, with 29 bases separating them. This CDR3 is CASSSPRTSSTGLGSYEQYF. In DNA, the CDR3 is TGTGCCAGCAGTTCCCCCAGGACCAGCAGCACCGGCCTAGGGTCCTACGAGCAGTACTTC.

This clonotype was seen more than once but under ten times. The chain recombines TRBV20-1 with TRBJ1-1, with a weak D call TRBD1 (5 bases). With 3 bases removed from V and 4 bases from J, the gap between germline ends came to 21 bases. Germline V gene sequence: CDR1 DFQATT, CDR2 SNEGSKA (reference sequence). This CDR3 has 16 residues. In nucleotides, the CDR3 is TGCAGTGCTAGGGAGCAGGGTATGGGCTTGGTCACTGAAGCTTTCTTT. Translation gives CSAREQGMGLVTEAFF.

This clonotype was seen once. The rearrangement links TRBV6-1 to TRBJ1-1, with D uncertain. Per germline, CDR1 MNHNS and CDR2 SASEGT. The CDR3 consists of 14 residues. V lost 6 bases to trimming and J lost 1 base, with 12 bases between them. This CDR3 reads CASSAENRNTEAFF. CDR3 DNA: TGTGCCAGCAGCGCCGAGAACAGGAACACTGAAGCTTTCTTT.

This clonotype came up many times. This sequence joins TRBV6-1 and TRBJ1-2; maybe TRBD1 (6 bases). The CDR3 has 14 residues. Trimming stripped 2 bases from V and 5 bases from J, with 12 bases between. The germline V gene encodes CDR1 MNHNS and CDR2 SASEGT. CDR3 bases: TGTGCCAGCAGTGAAAGGGACATGATTTATGGCTACACCTTC. Its translation: CASSERDMIYGYTF.

In DNA form, the CDR3 reads TGTGCCAGCAGCCCCATTATAAACACTGAAGCTTTCTTT. Its protein product is CASSPIINTEAFF. This chain connects TRBV5-4 to TRBJ1-1; D unclear. From germline, CDR1 is SGHNT and CDR2 YYREEE (reference sequence). Between the trimmed V and J ends, which lost 4 bases and 2 bases, there was a span of 9 bases. The CDR3 consists of 13 residues.

This clonotype was found many times. The chain uses TRBV20-1 and TRBJ2-2; 8 bases match TRBD1. Unmatched junction bases numbered 8, after V lost 0 bases and J lost 2 bases. Germline V gives CDR1 DFQATT, CDR2 SNEGSKA (reference sequence). This CDR3 spans 17 amino acids. The CDR3 nucleotides are TGCAGTGCTAGAGATTCGGCAGGACAGGGTAACACCGGGGAGCTGTTTTTT. Encoded protein: CSARDSAGQGNTGELFF.

This clonotype has ten or more counts. The genes are TRBV20-1 and TRBJ2-5; D gene unclear. CDR3 length equals 13 residues. Trimming removed 5 bases at V and 3 bases at J, with 13 bases between. Germline CDR1 is DFQATT and CDR2 is SNEGSKA (reference sequence). The CDR3 reads CSARPLDEETQYF. Written as DNA, the CDR3 is TGCAGTGCTCGGCCGCTAGACGAAGAGACCCAGTACTTC.

This clonotype was seen more than once but under ten times. The chain uses TRBV28 and TRBJ2-5; D perhaps matches TRBD1 (5 bases). The length of the CDR3 is 13 residues. V was pared by 8 bases and J by 5 bases, with 15 bases between. Germline V gene sequence: CDR1 MDHEN, CDR2 SYDVKM. The chain's CDR3 is CASVGQGGETQYF. The CDR3 DNA reads TGTGCCAGCGTGGGGCAGGGTGGCGAGACCCAGTACTTC.

This clonotype was found many times. V is TRBV7-2 and J is TRBJ2-1; TRBD1 aligns across 7 bases. CDR3 length: 14 amino acids. CDR1 and CDR2 from the germline V gene are SGHTA and FQGNSA. V lost 10 bases and J lost 0; bases outside the gene matches: 6. CDR3 DNA: TGTGCCACAAACAGGGGAACCTCCTACAATGAGCAGTTCTTC. It encodes CATNRGTSYNEQFF.

The chain is built from TRBV20-1 and TRBJ2-3; the match to TRBD2 covers 8 bases. Unmatched junction bases numbered 11, after V lost 2 bases and J lost 4 bases. The CDR3 length is 16 residues. Per the germline V gene, CDR1 is DFQATT and CDR2 is SNEGSKA (reference sequence). The CDR3 spells CSARPTPAGVPDTQYF. The CDR3 DNA reads as TGCAGTGCTAGACCCACCCCAGCGGGAGTACCAGATACGCAGTATTTT.

This clonotype was seen repeatedly, ten times or more. The chain links TRBV11-2 to TRBJ1-1; 7 nucleotides match TRBD1. In germline, CDR1 is SGHAT, CDR2 FQNNGV. This CDR3 spans 12 amino acids. V lost 5 bases and J lost 11; bases outside the gene matches: 8. CDR3 nucleotide sequence: TGTGCCAGCAGCCGGACAGGAGTTTCGGCTTTCTTT. It is translated as CASSRTGVSAFF.

This clonotype was seen at least ten times. CDR3 nucleotide sequence: TGTGCCAGCAGCACCAGGGACCTGGGAGTCCCTGCTGAAGCTTTCTTT. It codes for CASSTRDLGVPAEAFF. The chain employs TRBV5-5 and TRBJ1-1, with D maybe TRBD1 (5 bases). This CDR3 region has 16 residues. The V end lost 4 bases, the J end lost 6 bases, and 22 bases lay between the germline ends. Per the germline V gene, CDR1 is SGHKS and CDR2 is YYEKEE (reference sequence).

In regard to this clonotype: A much larger clone lies one base from this, so it may be a read error. The chain is built from TRBV5-1 and TRBJ2-3; tentatively, D is TRBD2 (6 bases). The CDR3 has 15 amino acids. Germline values: CDR1 SGHRS, CDR2 YFSETQ. The CDR3: CASAEGRAGTHTQYF. Written as DNA, the CDR3 is TGCGCCAGCGCGGAGGGCAGGGCGGGCACACATACGCAGTATTTT.

Comment on this clonotype: A single base separates this from a much larger clone, so it may be a read error. The chain employs TRBV7-9 and TRBJ1-2; no definite D call. Germline V gene lookup returns CDR1 SEHNR and CDR2 FQNEAQ (reference sequence). The CDR3 loop spans 18 amino acids. The CDR3 spells CASSYSPAGRSVNYGFTF. DNA for the CDR3: TGTGCCAGCAGCTATAGCCCCGCCGGGAGGTCCGTCAACTATGGCTTCACCTTC.

This rearrangement joins TRBV7-6 to TRBJ1-1, with 10 bases that match TRBD1. Germline loops: CDR1 SGHVS, CDR2 FNYEAQ. The CDR3 sequence is 17 residues long. J was trimmed by 1 base and V by 5 bases; bases with no gene match: 10. The CDR3 here is CASSTDRGLVGNTEAFF. For the CDR3, the DNA is TGTGCCAGCAGCACCGACAGGGGGCTGGTTGGGAACACTGAAGCTTTCTTT.

This clonotype was picked up many times. This rearrangement joins TRBV7-8 to TRBJ2-2; D might be TRBD2 (6 bases). This CDR3 is built from 14 residues. Germline CDR1 and CDR2: SGHVS and FQNEAQ. Trimming removed 3 bases at V and 6 bases at J, with 11 bases between. The CDR3 DNA sequence: TGTGCCAGCAGCTTCCCGTGGAGGGCCGGGGAGCTGTTTTTT. This codes for CASSFPWRAGELFF.

This clonotype was counted ten times or more. The chain carries TRBV28 and TRBJ2-7; D may be TRBD2 (5 bases). V was cut by 9 bases and J by 2 bases, with 23 bases left in between. The CDR3 sequence is 16 residues long. The germline CDR1 and CDR2 sequences are MDHEN and SYDVKM. The CDR3 loop is CARLEVSEPPTYEQYF. The CDR3 DNA reads as TGTGCCAGACTTGAAGTTAGCGAGCCACCAACCTACGAGCAGTACTTC.

V usage is TRBV20-1 and J usage is TRBJ2-7, with 11 positions matching TRBD2. The CDR3 runs to 15 residues. V was clipped by 5 bases and J by 2 bases; unmatched bases: 8. Germline CDR1 is DFQATT and CDR2 is SNEGSKA (reference sequence). The CDR3 DNA reads TGCAGTGCTGTACATGGGACTAGCGGAGCCTACGAGCAGTACTTC. Translated: CSAVHGTSGAYEQYF.

On this clonotype itself: This may stem from a read error, because a much larger clone lies one nucleotide away. The chain joins TRBV11-2 to TRBJ2-1; 7 bases are shared with TRBD2. Judging by the DNA end, TRBJ2-5 fits better; the J call may be wrong. Germline V gene data show CDR1 as SGHAT and CDR2 as FQNNGV. The length of the CDR3 is 16 residues. The CDR3 DNA reads TGTGCCAGCAGCTTAGTCGGCGGGAGTCCTCCAGAGACCCAGTACTTC. It specifies CASSLVGGSPPETQYF.

To note about this clonotype: A single base separates this from a much larger clone, so it may be a read error. The J gene is TRBJ1-3, the V gene TRBV20-1; D is ambiguous. Per germline, CDR1 DFQATT and CDR2 SNEGSKA (reference sequence). Trimming removed 3 bases from V and 0 bases from J, with 9 bases in between. The CDR3 spans 14 residues. The CDR3, as DNA: TGCAGTGCTAGTTCGAACAACTCTGGAAACACCATATATTTT. Translated: CSASSNNSGNTIYF.

This clonotype was found once. This chain links TRBV19 with TRBJ2-1; the D gene is possibly TRBD1 (5 bases). V lost 3 bases and J lost 10, with 7 bases in between. Germline assignment: CDR1 LNHDA and CDR2 SQIVND (reference sequence). The CDR3 length is 11 residues. The CDR3 DNA reads TGTGCCAGTAGTATCAAGGGGGAGCAGTTCTTC. This translates into CASSIKGEQFF.

This clonotype was detected ten times or more. This CDR3 is CASSLGLVYNEQFF. CDR3 DNA sequence: TGTGCCAGCAGCCTCGGGTTGGTATACAATGAGCAGTTCTTC. The chain has TRBV28 and TRBJ2-1; D not resolved. Trimming took 6 bases from V and 4 from J, leaving 13 bases between them. CDR1 is MDHEN and CDR2 is SYDVKM in the germline V gene. This CDR3 has 14 residues.

This chain connects TRBV29-1 to TRBJ2-1; D is undetermined. The V end was cut by 0 bases, the J end by 0 bases, with 9 bases between. This CDR3 comprises 15 residues. Germline V gene sequence: CDR1 SQVTM, CDR2 ANQGSEA. In nucleotides, the CDR3 is TGCAGCGTTGAAGAGGACCGGAGCTCCTACAATGAGCAGTTCTTC. Translation: CSVEEDRSSYNEQFF.

The gene calls are TRBV12-3 or TRBV12-4 and TRBJ1-2, with TRBD1 as a possible D gene (5 bases). The CDR3 is 15 residues long. V was cut by 4 bases and J by 1 base, with 13 bases left in between. The CDR3 reads CASSYAWGFNYGYTF. The CDR3 region has the DNA TGTGCCAGCAGTTATGCATGGGGGTTTAACTATGGCTACACCTTC.

The table lists this clonotype with many counts. This chain joins TRBV6-1 and TRBJ1-1, with a possible D match to TRBD1 (5 bases). V was clipped by 6 bases and J by 5 bases, with 19 bases between them. CDR3 length: 15 residues. Looked up from germline, CDR1 is MNHNS and CDR2 is SASEGT. CDR3 nucleotides: TGTGCCAGCAGCCAACCGGCGGGGGGGAATACTGAAGCTTTCTTT. This codes for CASSQPAGGNTEAFF.